The next 30 T cell receptor beta chains were all read from a single sample in a study of blood T cell repertoires in COVID-19. Assay: immunoSEQ multiplex PCR; the TCRdb copy retains only in-frame clones and omits some. The data hold 100,000 to 150,000 clones, with approximately 82% observed a single time. The sequenced material came from peripheral blood. The receptors come from a woman aged 50 to 60 with acute or convalescent COVID-19.

The chain joins TRBV5-1 to TRBJ2-3; 9 bases fit TRBD2. Trimming removed 2 bases from V and 0 bases from J; junction bases left unmatched: 4. The CDR3 runs 16 residues. Germline lookup yields CDR1 SGHRS and CDR2 YFSETQ. In nucleotides, the CDR3 is TGCGCCAGCAGCTTTCTCGCGGGAGGGAGCACAGATACGCAGTATTTT. Translating gives CASSFLAGGSTDTQYF.

The V gene is TRBV2, the J gene TRBJ1-3; D is undetermined. Deletions cut 7 bases from V and 0 bases from J, with 10 bases between. The CDR3 totals 14 residues. Germline values: CDR1 SNHLY, CDR2 FYNNEI. The CDR3 DNA is TGTGCCAGCACTGCTTTGAGCTCTGGAAACACCATATATTTT. Its translation is CASTALSSGNTIYF.

The V call is TRBV7-9, the J call TRBJ1-1, with D maybe TRBD1 (6 bases). Germline lookup yields CDR1 SEHNR and CDR2 FQNEAQ (reference sequence). This CDR3 is 12 amino acids long. The V and J ends lost 1 base and 6 bases respectively, with 6 bases between them. CDR3 in DNA: TGTGCCAGCAGCTTAGAGGGGGCTGAAGCTTTCTTT. Encoded protein: CASSLEGAEAFF. Full variable domain (rest looked up from reference TRBV7-9 and TRBJ1-1): DTGVSQNPRHKITKRGQNVTFRCDPISEHNRLYWYRQTLGQGPEFLTYFQNEAQLEKSRLLSDRFSAERPKGSFSTLEIQRTEQGDSAMYLCASSLEGAEAFFGQGTRLTVV.

The chain combines TRBV10-1 with TRBJ2-7; D may be TRBD1 (6 bases). The germline gives CDR1 WNHNN, CDR2 SYGVQD (reference sequence). Trimming left V 5 bases short and J 4 bases short, with 6 bases between. This CDR3 is 11 amino acids long. This CDR3 is CASSQGYEQYF. The CDR3 DNA sequence: TGCGCCAGCAGTCAGGGGTACGAGCAGTACTTC.

The chain recombines TRBV4-1 with TRBJ2-2; 9 bases are a match to TRBD1. The CDR3 is made up of 20 amino acids. Germline trimming cut 5 bases from V and 2 bases from J; bases unmatched to any gene: 18. Germline V gene lookup returns CDR1 MGHRA and CDR2 YSYEKL. CDR3 nucleotide sequence: TGCGCCAGCAGCTTCCTGACAGGGGGATTTGCACTACCTAACACCGGGGAGCTGTTTTTT. It encodes CASSFLTGGFALPNTGELFF.

The CDR3, as DNA: TGCGCCAGCAGCCAAGATCAGTTTGCAACTAATGAAAAACTGTTTTTT. Translation: CASSQDQFATNEKLFF. The chain recombines TRBV4-1 with TRBJ1-4; no definite D call. V was trimmed by 0 bases and J by 0 bases, leaving 8 bases between them. The CDR3 is made up of 16 amino acids. CDR1 is MGHRA, CDR2 YSYEKL, per germline.

The sample holds a few counts of this clone. Other DNA sequences in the same sample also yield this CDR3. The V and J genes are TRBV7-9 and TRBJ2-7; the D gene is possibly TRBD1 (5 bases). Germline V lookup: CDR1 SEHNR, CDR2 FQNEAQ (reference sequence). Trimming took off 6 bases at V and 3 bases at J, with 12 bases between the two ends. This CDR3 contains 13 residues. CDR3 amino acids: CASSRTGSYEQYF. CDR3 nucleotides: TGTGCCAGCAGTCGCACAGGAAGCTACGAGCAGTACTTC.

Comments on this clone: The same CDR3 also results from other DNA sequences found in this sample. The chain employs TRBV6-5 and TRBJ2-7; D is undetermined. Germline CDR1 MNHEY, CDR2 SVGAGI. Trimming cost V 0 bases and J 1 base, with 4 bases left between them. The CDR3 is 13 amino acids. The CDR3 coding sequence is TGTGCCAGCAGTTACTCTTTATCCTACGAGCAGTACTTC. Amino acids: CASSYSLSYEQYF.

The chain has TRBV28 and TRBJ2-1; possible D gene TRBD2, 5 bases. The CDR3 consists of 13 residues. The germline V gene has CDR1 MDHEN and CDR2 SYDVKM. Deletions cut 5 bases from V and 6 bases from J, with 11 bases between. For the CDR3, the DNA is TGTGCCAGCAGTACTAGGAGTCCCAATGAGCAGTTCTTC. Amino acid sequence: CASSTRSPNEQFF.

J is TRBJ2-7 and V is TRBV28; tentatively, D is TRBD1 (5 bases). Germline assignment: CDR1 MDHEN and CDR2 SYDVKM. This CDR3 contains 15 residues. Trimming removed 7 bases from V and 3 bases from J, with 19 bases in between. CDR3: CASTTGRHSVYEQYF. The CDR3 region has the DNA TGTGCCAGCACCACAGGACGCCATAGTGTCTACGAGCAGTACTTC.

The chain uses TRBV19 and TRBJ1-1; 7 bases map to TRBD1. The V gene's germline CDR1 is LNHDA and CDR2 SQIVND (reference sequence). The CDR3 sequence is 14 residues long. After removal of 7 bases from V and 4 bases from J, the junction contained 9 bases not matched to a gene. Here the CDR3 DNA reads TGTGCCAGTATCTCCTGGGACAGTCGCACTGAAGCTTTCTTT. This sequence encodes CASISWDSRTEAFF.

The V and J genes are TRBV19 and TRBJ2-2; 10 bases fit TRBD2. The germline V gene encodes CDR1 LNHDA and CDR2 SQIVND (reference sequence). The CDR3 has 16 residues. The V gene end was trimmed by 9 bases and the J gene end by 4 bases; junction bases not matched to a gene: 11. As DNA, the CDR3 is TGTGCCAGCACCTTGGGGCTAGCGGGAGTCACCGGGGAGCTGTTTTTT. Amino acids: CASTLGLAGVTGELFF.

This chain joins TRBV5-1 and TRBJ2-1; the match to TRBD2 covers 7 bases. Losses at the gene ends were 1 base for V and 2 bases for J; bases not matched to a gene: 12. The CDR3 extends over 18 amino acids. Germline values: CDR1 SGHRS, CDR2 YFSETQ. The CDR3 DNA reads as TGCGCCAGCAGCTTGATAGTGGCTAGCGGATTTGCCTACAATGAGCAGTTCTTC. Translation: CASSLIVASGFAYNEQFF.

V gene TRBV28 combines with J gene TRBJ2-7, with 9 bases lining up with TRBD2. The CDR3 length is 15 residues. The germline V gene encodes CDR1 MDHEN and CDR2 SYDVKM. V was clipped by 5 bases and J by 6 bases; unmatched bases: 11. The CDR3 DNA reads TGTGCCAGCAGTCCCAAGGTGGCGGGAGGGCGCGAGCAGTACTTC. It yields the protein CASSPKVAGGREQYF.

This rearrangement joins TRBV5-1 to TRBJ2-3; D not resolved. Germline V gives CDR1 SGHRS, CDR2 YFSETQ. CDR3 length equals 13 residues. Trimming stripped 2 bases from V and 0 bases from J, with 4 bases between. CDR3 nucleotides: TGCGCCAGCAGCTTTAGAAGCACAGATACGCAGTATTTT. Protein sequence: CASSFRSTDTQYF.

This clone turned up a few times. The V and J genes are TRBV11-3 and TRBJ2-1; 10 nucleotides agree with TRBD2. This CDR3 region has 16 residues. Trimming took 2 bases from V and 6 from J; bases not matched to a gene: 7. Germline-derived CDR1 and CDR2 are SGHNT and YENEEA. The CDR3 DNA reads TGTGCCAGCAGCTTAAGAGCGGGAGGGCCGTTCAATGAGCAGTTCTTC. Translation: CASSLRAGGPFNEQFF.

The chain joins TRBV3-1 (or the pseudogene TRBV3-2) to TRBJ2-7; D is undetermined. V gave up 1 base and J gave up 0 bases, with 13 bases separating them. The CDR3 covers 16 residues. The germline V gene has CDR1 LGHDT and CDR2 YNNKEL (reference sequence). This CDR3 is CASSQGLGPNSYEQYF. The CDR3 nucleotides are TGTGCCAGCAGCCAAGGCCTTGGTCCTAACTCCTACGAGCAGTACTTC.

V is TRBV6-5 and J is TRBJ1-1; 8 bases fit TRBD1. This CDR3 is built from 13 residues. Germline V gene sequence: CDR1 MNHEY, CDR2 SVGAGI. V shed 7 bases and J 6 bases; nucleotides not matched to a gene: 7. CDR3 nucleotide sequence: TGTGCCAGCATCCCCGGGACAGGTTCTGAAGCTTTCTTT. Residues: CASIPGTGSEAFF.

The J gene is TRBJ2-3, the V gene TRBV2; TRBD2 matches at 7 bases. Germline CDR1 reads SNHLY; CDR2 reads FYNNEI. The CDR3 length is 17 residues. Germline trimming cut 7 bases from V and 6 bases from J; bases unmatched to any gene: 19. This chain's CDR3 is CASTLPVPGLITDTQYF. In DNA form, the CDR3 reads TGTGCCAGCACGCTCCCTGTACCGGGACTAATCACGGATACGCAGTATTTT. The full variable domain, with the rest looked up from reference TRBV2 and TRBJ2-3, is EPEVTQTPSHQVTQMGQEVILRCVPISNHLYFYWYRQILGQKVEFLVSFYNNEISEKSEIFDDQFSVERPDGSNFTLKIRSTKLEDSAMYFCASTLPVPGLITDTQYFGPGTRLTVL.

The chain links TRBV6-5 to TRBJ1-3, with 7 positions matching TRBD1. The V and J ends lost 6 bases and 4 bases, in that order; junction bases with no gene match: 6. The germline V gene encodes CDR1 MNHEY and CDR2 SVGAGI. The CDR3 totals 14 residues. The CDR3 region is CASSLGGGGNTIYF. The CDR3, as DNA: TGTGCCAGCAGCCTAGGGGGCGGCGGAAACACCATATATTTT.

J is TRBJ2-1 and V is TRBV30; D may be TRBD2 (6 bases). This CDR3 is built from 14 residues. CDR1 and CDR2 (germline): GTSNPN, SVGIG (reference sequence). V gave up 5 bases and J gave up 0 bases, with 11 bases separating them. The CDR3 region is CAWQPRGSYNEQFF. The DNA for the CDR3 is TGTGCCTGGCAACCGCGGGGCTCCTACAATGAGCAGTTCTTC.

V gene TRBV18 combines with J gene TRBJ2-3, with D unresolved. This CDR3 has 14 residues. CDR1 is KGHSH and CDR2 is LQKENI in the germline V gene. V was cut by 6 bases and J by 1 base, with 11 bases left in between. CDR3 amino acids: CASSPGSGTDTQYF. As DNA, the CDR3 is TGTGCCAGCTCCCCTGGCAGCGGCACAGATACGCAGTATTTT.

V gene TRBV12-3 or TRBV12-4 combines with J gene TRBJ2-1; no clear D. The CDR3 runs 13 residues. Trimming took 2 bases from V and 16 from J, leaving 18 bases between them. The chain's CDR3 is CASSLTGQTWLFF. The DNA of the CDR3 is TGTGCCAGCAGTTTAACTGGTCAGACATGGCTTTTCTTC.

The chain couples TRBV9 to TRBJ2-1, with 11 bases matching TRBD2. V lost 6 bases and J lost 10; bases outside the gene matches: 12. Germline CDR1 and CDR2: SGDLS and YYNGEE. This CDR3 region has 15 residues. CDR3 DNA sequence: TGTGCCAGCACCTCTACTGGACTAGCGGGCCGCGAGCAGTTCTTC. Its protein is CASTSTGLAGREQFF.

The chain has TRBV20-1 and TRBJ1-1; the match to TRBD1 covers 7 bases. V shed 3 bases, J shed 3 bases, and the junction held 7 bases outside the gene matches. The CDR3 is made up of 14 amino acids. CDR1 is DFQATT, CDR2 SNEGSKA, per germline (reference sequence). The CDR3 sequence is CSASRQGAYTEAFF. The CDR3 DNA reads TGCAGTGCTAGTAGACAGGGCGCGTACACTGAAGCTTTCTTT.

The rearrangement joins TRBV6-5 to TRBJ1-1; TRBD1 agrees at 8 bases. The CDR3 covers 13 residues. Germline CDR1 reads MNHEY; CDR2 reads SVGAGI. J gave up 9 bases and V 6 bases, and 9 bases lay outside the gene matches. As DNA, the CDR3 is TGTGCCAGCAGAGCCGGACAGGGAGGAAAAGCTTTCTTT. The encoded protein is CASRAGQGGKAFF.

This clone has a single count. This chain uses TRBV9 with TRBJ1-3; tentative D call: TRBD1 (6 bases). Germline V gene data show CDR1 as SGDLS and CDR2 as YYNGEE. The CDR3 is 14 residues long. V dropped 2 bases and J dropped 4 bases, with 10 bases sitting between them. CDR3 nucleotide sequence: TGTGCCAGCAGCGTTTGGGGGACAGGAAACACCATATATTTT. Its protein is CASSVWGTGNTIYF.

This clone has just one count. The chain employs TRBV18 and TRBJ1-1; 7 bases fit TRBD1. CDR1 is KGHSH and CDR2 is LQKENI in the germline V gene. The V segment lost 6 bases and the J segment 1 base; nucleotides outside the gene matches: 2. The CDR3 runs to 13 residues. CDR3 sequence (DNA): TGTGCCAGCTCCGGACAGGCGAACACTGAAGCTTTCTTT. Protein: CASSGQANTEAFF.

This clone was found once. V gene TRBV30 combines with J gene TRBJ2-7; no clear D gene. Trimming took 3 bases from V and 4 from J, leaving 7 bases between them. The CDR3 length is 11 residues. CDR1 GTSNPN and CDR2 SVGIG come from the germline V gene (reference sequence). CDR3 in amino acids: CAWSSLYEQYF. The DNA of the CDR3 is TGTGCCTGGAGCTCACTTTACGAGCAGTACTTC.

The chain links TRBV29-1 to TRBJ1-1; TRBD1 aligns across 10 bases. Looked up from germline, CDR1 is SQVTM and CDR2 is ANQGSEA. J gave up 3 bases and V 1 base, and 14 bases lay outside the gene matches. This CDR3 has 18 amino acids. The CDR3 DNA sequence: TGCAGCGTTGAAGTTAGGGTCCGCGACAGGGGGCTCCACACTGAAGCTTTCTTT. Translating gives CSVEVRVRDRGLHTEAFF.